This T cell receptor (beta chain) comes out of a study of blood T cell repertoires in COVID-19. Study context: Sites in the United States, Italy and Spain provided acute and convalescent COVID-19 samples. Sources were T cells, B-cell-depleted T cells, or PBMCs; the material itself was cDNA or gDNA.

The CDR3 is 19 amino acids. V dropped 3 bases and J dropped 2; count of bases not matched to a gene: 15. CDR1 SEHNR and CDR2 FQNEAQ come from the germline V gene (reference sequence). Source study methods: Cell counts per sample came from amplifying reference gene primers. Generated by immunoSEQ multiplex PCR, the TCRdb table keeps only in-frame clones and is missing some. That table is the source of V, J and clone size, and D and trimming were worked out from the DNA. In the table there are more than 200,000 clones, 80% to 85% of which are singletons. V usage is TRBV7-9 and J usage is TRBJ2-3; 9 bases are a match to TRBD1. Sequencing input: peripheral blood. This TCR derives from a man between 50 and 59 years old with active or convalescent COVID-19. The CDR3 reads CASSFLILLGQGATDTQYF. Written as DNA, the CDR3 is TGTGCCAGCAGCTTCCTTATACTCCTGGGACAGGGCGCCACAGATACGCAGTATTTT. Full variable domain (outside the CDR3, taken from reference TRBV7-9 and TRBJ2-3): DTGVSQNPRHKITKRGQNVTFRCDPISEHNRLYWYRQTLGQGPEFLTYFQNEAQLEKSRLLSDRFSAERPKGSFSTLEIQRTEQGDSAMYLCASSFLILLGQGATDTQYFGPGTRLTVL.